The entry below describes one TCR beta chain. The assay was immunoSEQ multiplex PCR, and TCRdb's table has in-frame clones only and misses some. The data contain roughly 66,000 clones, roughly 92% of them singletons. The CDR3 covers 17 residues. Trimming stripped 1 base from V and 0 bases from J, with 14 bases between. Germline values: CDR1 MGHRA, CDR2 YSYEKL. These data come from a study of Tregs in tolerant kidney transplant recipients. The clonotype originates from a human donor who received a combined kidney and bone marrow transplant. Sequencing was performed on CD8+ T cells from blood, taken before the transplant. The rearrangement joins TRBV4-1 to TRBJ2-3; D perhaps matches TRBD1 (5 bases). CDR3 bases: TGCGCCAGCAGCCAAGCAGGGCAGGGCTTTAGCACAGATACGCAGTATTTT. Protein sequence: CASSQAGQGFSTDTQYF.